These T cell receptor beta chains were read from a single sample in a study of blood T cell repertoires in COVID-19. Generated by immunoSEQ multiplex PCR, the TCRdb table keeps only in-frame clones and is missing some. In the table there are over 250,000 clones, 80% to 90% of which are singletons. Sequenced sample: PBMCs or T cells enriched from blood (not recorded which). Receptor source: a woman aged 18-29 years who had recovered from COVID-19. Both conserved end residues are part of each CDR3. A D gene is named only where the DNA matches it firmly. Size tells how often a clone was seen (once, few, many) or the class of an expanded clone, and some rows leave it out.

j_gene,abundance,len,v_gene,d_gene,CDR3aa,CDR3nt
TRBJ2-1,.,15,TRBV9,TRBD2,CASSVAGLAYNEQFF,TGTGCCAGCAGCGTAGCAGGACTAGCCTACAATGAGCAGTTCTTC
TRBJ1-2,.,13,TRBV29-1,TRBD1,CSVQTGVRYGYTF,TGCAGCGTTCAGACAGGGGTGAGGTATGGCTACACCTTC
TRBJ2-5,.,16,TRBV28,.,CASSTPAGPGQETQYF,TGTGCCAGCAGCACCCCAGCTGGACCGGGACAAGAGACCCAGTACTTC
TRBJ2-1,once,17,TRBV27,TRBD1,CASSLSFGTGAYNEQFF,TGTGCCAGCAGTTTATCTTTCGGGACAGGGGCCTACAATGAGCAGTTCTTC
TRBJ1-5,.,13,TRBV6-5,.,CASRERSLQPQHF,TGTGCCAGCAGAGAGAGGTCGTTGCAGCCCCAGCATTTT
TRBJ1-2,.,14,TRBV10-3,.,CAISESINPNGYTF,TGTGCCATCAGTGAGTCGATCAACCCTAATGGCTACACCTTC
TRBJ1-6,.,16,TRBV27,.,CASSLLQAIDNSPLHF,TGTGCCAGCAGTTTGCTACAGGCCATTGATAATTCACCCCTCCACTTT
TRBJ1-1,.,18,TRBV5-1,TRBD1,CASSSPGDRGSLNTEAFF,TGCGCCAGCAGCTCACCCGGAGACAGGGGATCACTGAACACTGAAGCTTTCTTT
TRBJ1-6,once,15,TRBV7-2,TRBD1,CASSLVQGAVSPLHF,TGTGCCAGCAGCTTAGTACAGGGGGCCGTTTCACCCCTCCACTTT
TRBJ1-1,.,18,TRBV19,.,CASSLYPPGRGTNTEAFF,TGTGCCAGTAGTTTATATCCCCCCGGACGCGGGACGAACACTGAAGCTTTCTTT
TRBJ1-5,.,14,TRBV15,.,CATSDQGHDQPQHF,TGTGCCACCAGTGACCAGGGGCACGATCAGCCCCAGCATTTT
TRBJ1-2,.,14,TRBV6-1,.,CASSESRGGRGYTF,TGTGCCAGCAGTGAATCTCGGGGTGGAAGAGGCTACACCTTC
TRBJ2-1,.,14,TRBV20-1,.,CSASWPRQYNEQFF,TGCAGTGCTAGTTGGCCGCGGCAATACAATGAGCAGTTCTTC
TRBJ1-1,.,15,TRBV30,.,CAWSVGQGTSTEAFF,TGTGCCTGGAGTGTCGGGCAGGGGACGAGCACTGAAGCTTTCTTT
TRBJ1-4,.,15,TRBV15,TRBD1,CATSRGGQKNEKLFF,TGTGCCACCAGCAGAGGGGGACAGAAAAATGAAAAACTGTTTTTT
TRBJ1-1,.,13,TRBV19,.,CASSSSLNTEAFF,TGTGCCAGTAGTAGTAGCCTAAACACTGAAGCTTTCTTT
TRBJ2-1,.,15,TRBV6-5,TRBD2,CASSKGLAGGTEQFF,TGTGCCAGCAGCAAGGGACTAGCGGGAGGGACTGAGCAGTTCTTC
TRBJ2-5,.,15,TRBV15,.,CATSRDLTGQETQYF,TGTGCCACCAGCAGAGATCTGACTGGGCAAGAGACCCAGTACTTC
TRBJ1-2,.,15,TRBV28,.,CASRPLGRANYGYTF,TGTGCCAGCAGGCCGTTGGGGAGGGCTAACTATGGCTACACCTTC
TRBJ2-5,.,16,TRBV9,TRBD2,CASSVSGGSNWETQYF,TGTGCCAGCAGCGTCAGCGGGGGGTCGAATTGGGAGACCCAGTACTTC
TRBJ1-2,.,17,TRBV5-1,.,CASSWGTSLRGDYGYTF,TGCGCCAGCAGCTGGGGGACATCTTTACGGGGCGACTATGGCTACACCTTC
TRBJ1-2,few,15,TRBV5-6,.,CASSLIGGINYGYTF,TGTGCCAGCAGCTTGATCGGGGGAATTAACTATGGCTACACCTTC
TRBJ2-7,.,14,TRBV29-1,TRBD2,CSGGGRASGNEQYF,TGCAGCGGGGGGGGTCGGGCTAGCGGGAATGAGCAGTACTTC
TRBJ2-1,.,18,TRBV4-3,.,CASSQDTRGSVGNNEQFF,TGCGCCAGCAGCCAAGATACCCGTGGTAGCGTGGGAAACAATGAGCAGTTCTTC
TRBJ2-5,.,15,TRBV3-1/TRBV3-2,TRBD2,CASSRRLAGEETQYF,TGTGCCAGCAGTCGGAGACTAGCGGGGGAGGAGACCCAGTACTTC
TRBJ1-1,.,12,TRBV4-1,.,CATGGEGTEAFF,TGCGCCACTGGAGGTGAGGGCACTGAAGCTTTCTTT
TRBJ1-4,.,15,TRBV5-1,TRBD1,CASSFGQGTNEKLFF,TGCGCCAGCAGCTTCGGACAGGGAACTAATGAAAAACTGTTTTTT
TRBJ2-7,.,13,TRBV4-1,.,CASSQDFRYEQYF,TGCGCCAGCAGCCAAGACTTCCGCTACGAGCAGTACTTC
TRBJ2-5,.,13,TRBV11-2,.,CASRSGVQETQYF,TGTGCCAGCCGCTCAGGGGTTCAAGAGACCCAGTACTTC
TRBJ2-5,.,16,TRBV5-1,.,CASSLGSQGSGETQYF,TGCGCCAGCAGCTTGGGGTCCCAGGGTTCAGGGGAGACCCAGTACTTC
TRBJ1-1,.,16,TRBV7-3,.,CASATRGKELVTEAFF,TGTGCCAGCGCTACCCGGGGGAAGGAATTAGTCACTGAAGCTTTCTTT
TRBJ1-6,.,16,TRBV6-6,.,CASSYPTSGYNSPLHF,TGTGCCAGCAGTTACCCCACCAGCGGGTATAATTCACCCCTCCACTTT
TRBJ2-7,.,13,TRBV23-1,.,CASRWTETYEQYF,TGCGCCAGCAGGTGGACTGAAACCTACGAGCAGTACTTC
TRBJ2-3,.,19,TRBV7-6,TRBD2,CASSLVAGGSYLSTDTQYF,TGTGCCAGCAGCTTAGTGGCGGGGGGTTCCTATCTTAGCACAGATACGCAGTATTTT
TRBJ2-1,.,17,TRBV4-3,.,CASSQDSRAGLAQEQFF,TGCGCCAGCAGCCAAGATAGTAGGGCGGGTCTGGCGCAGGAGCAGTTCTTC
TRBJ1-6,.,15,TRBV6-2/TRBV6-3,.,CASSTMSSYNSPLHF,TGTGCCAGCAGCACGATGAGCTCCTATAATTCACCCCTCCACTTT
TRBJ2-7,once,14,TRBV7-2,.,CASSLNGVSYEQYF,TGTGCCAGCAGCTTAAACGGAGTCTCTTACGAGCAGTACTTC
TRBJ2-1,.,15,TRBV7-3,TRBD2,CASSETSGFYNEQFF,TGTGCCAGCAGCGAAACTAGCGGGTTTTACAATGAGCAGTTCTTC
TRBJ2-3,.,17,TRBV24-1,.,CATSLSGAPLLTDTQYF,TGTGCCACCAGTCTTAGCGGTGCCCCACTCCTCACAGATACGCAGTATTTT
TRBJ1-5,.,17,TRBV7-3,TRBD1,CASSLRGQGDSNQPQHF,TGTGCCAGCAGCTTAAGGGGACAGGGAGATAGCAATCAGCCCCAGCATTTT
TRBJ1-2,.,13,TRBV7-9,.,CASSFSLLNGYTF,TGTGCCAGCAGCTTTTCTCTCTTAAATGGCTACACCTTC